This TCR beta chain was documented in a study of blood T cell repertoires in COVID-19. Looking at the study overall: T cells, B-cell-depleted T cells, or PBMCs supplied cDNA or gDNA.

Participants were placed into cohorts based on the clinical history they reported. As processed by the authors: Reference gene primer amplification gave estimated nucleated cell counts. Assay used: immunoSEQ multiplex PCR; TCRdb lists only in-frame clones, some missing. V and J calls and clone size follow that table, whereas D and trimming were derived from the DNA. Altogether 250,000 to 350,000 clones are present, around 90% being singletons, with the ten largest covering under 6.5%. This receptor was obtained from a woman in her thirties who had recovered from COVID-19. The specimen sequenced was PBMCs or T cells enriched from blood (not recorded which).

CDR3 nucleotides: TGTGCCAGCAGCCCCCGAGGACTGGGCCGCAATGAGCAGTTCTTC. Protein product: CASSPRGLGRNEQFF. The rearrangement uses TRBV3-1 (or the pseudogene TRBV3-2) and TRBJ2-1; D may be TRBD2 (5 bases). The ends were cut back, 4 bases at V and 6 bases at J, with 16 bases in the middle. Germline V gene lookup returns CDR1 LGHDT and CDR2 YNNKEL (reference sequence). This CDR3 has 15 amino acids.